This T cell receptor (beta chain) was retrieved from a study of T cell responses to AZD1222 COVID-19 vaccine. V was pared by 4 bases and J by 0 bases, with 9 bases between. CDR1 and CDR2 from the germline V gene are LGHDT and YNNKEL (reference sequence). The CDR3 spans 14 residues. The data were produced by immunoSEQ multiplex PCR, yet TCRdb's version contains in-frame clones alone and is incomplete. The data hold about 140,000 clones, with 90% observed a single time. The sequencing here drew on peripheral blood, taken 28 days after the second AZD1222 dose. This receptor was identified in an adult who received the AZD1222 COVID-19 vaccine. The chain carries TRBV3-1 (or the pseudogene TRBV3-2) and TRBJ1-2; no reliable D call. The CDR3 region has the DNA TGTGCCAGCAGCCCCAGAAGTGCTAACTATGGCTACACCTTC. Translation gives CASSPRSANYGYTF.